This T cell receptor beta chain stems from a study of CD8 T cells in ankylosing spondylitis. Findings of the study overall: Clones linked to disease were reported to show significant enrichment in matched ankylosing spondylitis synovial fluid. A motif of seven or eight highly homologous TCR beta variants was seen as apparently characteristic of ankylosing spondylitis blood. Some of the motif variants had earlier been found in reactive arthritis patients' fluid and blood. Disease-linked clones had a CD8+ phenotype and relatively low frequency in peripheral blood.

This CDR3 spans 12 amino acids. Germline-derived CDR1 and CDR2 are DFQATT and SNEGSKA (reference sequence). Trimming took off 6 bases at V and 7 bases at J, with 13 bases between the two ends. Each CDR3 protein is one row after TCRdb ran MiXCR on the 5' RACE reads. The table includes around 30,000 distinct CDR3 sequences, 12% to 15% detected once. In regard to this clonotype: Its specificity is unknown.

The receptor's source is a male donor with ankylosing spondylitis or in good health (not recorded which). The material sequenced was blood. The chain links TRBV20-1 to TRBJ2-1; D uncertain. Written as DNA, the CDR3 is TGCAGTGCCCAAATTTCCCGGAATGAGCAGTTCTTC. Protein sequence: CSAQISRNEQFF.